The present T cell receptor beta chain was sequenced within a study of T and B cells in COVID-19 patients. About the research overall: Peripheral blood came from COVID-19 patients with active infection or after recovery. General study results and limits: Highly clonal in active COVID-19, TRB repertoires exceeded healthy-donor diversity and richness at recovery. Patients with COVID-19 reportedly showed strongly skewed T cell receptor beta variable and joining gene usage.

From blood, about 240-500 ng of genomic DNA served as TRB template. Note on this clonotype: Its target is unknown. One end of the junction fails to match germline, which may point to a read error.

Multiplex PCR with BIOMED2 TRB-A/B primer pools amplified TRB rearrangements. Via MiXCR, TCRdb re-called the multiplex PCR reads, giving one row per CDR3 protein. The profile covers nearly 15,000 distinct CDR3 sequences, with around 30% appearing a single time and roughly 1.2% taken by the ten largest. Germline V lookup: CDR1 SGHKS, CDR2 YYEKEE (reference sequence). CDR3 length equals 15 residues. The receptor's source is a human donor who had recovered from COVID-19. The sequenced sample was blood. The J gene is TRBJ2-1, the V gene TRBV5-5; 8 nucleotides agree with TRBD1. As DNA, the CDR3 is TGCGCCAGCAGGGACAGGACAGGCGGTCACAATGAGCAGTTCTTC. It yields the protein CASRDRTGGHNEQFF.